This TCR beta chain emerged from a study of T cells in localized non-small cell lung cancer. Study-wide results and limits: Uninvolved adjacent lung showed the highest T cell clonality, exceeding tumor. Higher adjacent-lung clonality was associated with shorter survival.

The CDR3 is 10 amino acids. V lost 3 bases and J lost 3, with 2 bases in between. Germline-derived CDR1 and CDR2 are DFQATT and SNEGSKA (reference sequence). A remark on this clone: Its matching antigen is unknown.

Repertoires were generated with immunoSEQ multiplex PCR, while TCRdb's copy carries only in-frame clones and drops some. The table shows tens of thousands of clones, with more than 75% occurring only once. The chain combines TRBV20-1 with TRBJ2-5; D call uncertain. The specimen comprised peripheral blood, sampled before any cancer treatment. The TCR was taken from a female donor over 55 with stage I lung adenocarcinoma. The CDR3 reads CSASEETQYF. The CDR3, as DNA: TGCAGTGCTAGCGAAGAGACCCAGTACTTC.